This is a list of T cell receptor beta chains from one sample in a study of identical twins. TCRdb analysed the 5' RACE reads with MiXCR anew, one entry per CDR3 protein. The sample has around 1.7 million distinct CDR3 sequences, roughly a third seen once. The sample consisted of cord blood. Every receptor here comes from a newborn girl in good health. Each CDR3 is given with its conserved first and last residue. The D gene is left open where the match is weak. Clone size is not always given. Where it is, it says once, few, many or a class for expanded clones.

J gene	D gene	V gene	clone size	CDR3 protein	CDR3 DNA
TRBJ2-7	.	TRBV12-3/TRBV12-4	.	CASSLRGWASGEQYF	TGTGCCAGCAGTTTAAGGGGGTGGGCTAGCGGCGAGCAGTACTTC
TRBJ1-1	.	TRBV29-1	few	CSALQIMNTEAFF	TGCAGCGCATTACAGATCATGAACACTGAAGCTTTCTTT
TRBJ1-2	.	TRBV20-1	.	CSALRGGRHGYTF	TGCAGTGCACTAAGGGGGGGAAGGCATGGCTACACCTTC
TRBJ1-4	.	TRBV5-1	.	CASSLWSSGEKLFF	TGCGCCAGCAGCTTGTGGAGTTCGGGAGAAAAACTGTTTTTT
TRBJ2-3	TRBD2	TRBV5-1	many	CASRLAGRDTQYF	TGCGCCAGCCGACTAGCGGGGCGCGATACGCAGTATTTT
TRBJ2-3	.	TRBV21-1	.	CASSAVRGDSSTGDTQYF	TGTGCCAGCAGCGCGGTGCGAGGGGACAGCTCCACAGGAGATACGCAGTATTTT
TRBJ2-5	.	TRBV5-1	.	CASSFSPGETQYF	TGCGCCAGCAGCTTTTCCCCGGGAGAGACCCAGTACTTC
TRBJ1-5	.	TRBV20-1	few	CSARDGAGQPQHF	TGCAGTGCTAGAGATGGGGCAGGACAGCCCCAGCATTTT
TRBJ2-7	.	TRBV11-2	few	CASSLFRGTYEQYF	TGTGCCAGCAGCTTATTTCGGGGTACCTACGAGCAGTACTTC
TRBJ2-7	TRBD2	TRBV7-6	.	CASSSVGTSGPYEQYF	TGTGCCAGCAGCTCGGTCGGGACTAGCGGCCCCTACGAGCAGTACTTC
TRBJ1-1	.	TRBV25-1	few	CASSDPAGPEAFF	TGTGCCAGCAGTGACCCCGCGGGCCCTGAAGCTTTCTTT
TRBJ1-5	.	TRBV12-3/TRBV12-4	many	CASSLVRQPQHF	TGTGCCAGCAGCCTCGTCCGCCAGCCCCAGCATTTT
TRBJ2-1	TRBD2	TRBV4-2	once	CASSHQGLAVYNEQFF	TGTGCCAGCAGCCACCAGGGACTAGCAGTTTACAATGAGCAGTTCTTC
TRBJ2-4	TRBD1	TRBV6-2/TRBV6-3	few	CASSTPLDRAKNIQYF	TGTGCCAGCAGCACCCCATTGGACAGGGCCAAAAACATTCAGTACTTC
TRBJ1-5	.	TRBV28	few	CASSLVVGNYNQPQHF	TGTGCCAGCAGTTTAGTAGTCGGGAATTACAATCAGCCCCAGCATTTT
TRBJ2-3	.	TRBV21-1	few	CASSKDRTKGTDTQYF	TGTGCCAGCAGCAAAGACCGGACTAAAGGCACAGATACGCAGTATTTT
TRBJ2-2	.	TRBV6-1	few	CASSERDIPTGELFF	TGTGCCAGCAGTGAACGGGACATACCCACGGGGGAGCTGTTTTTT
TRBJ2-2	.	TRBV25-1	.	CASSEFAKNTGELFF	TGTGCCAGCAGTGAATTCGCCAAGAACACCGGGGAGCTGTTTTTT
TRBJ1-6	.	TRBV11-2	few	CASSLDRKGANSPLHF	TGTGCCAGCAGCTTAGATCGGAAAGGGGCGAATTCACCCCTCCACTTT
TRBJ2-2	.	TRBV27	.	CASSSQGSGELFF	TGTGCCAGCAGTTCCCAAGGGAGCGGGGAGCTGTTTTTT
TRBJ2-3	.	TRBV4-2	few	CASSQGRFGSTDTQYF	TGTGCCAGCAGCCAAGGTCGGTTCGGGAGCACAGATACGCAGTATTTT
TRBJ2-7	.	TRBV29-1	.	CSVETAGTLSYEQYF	TGCAGCGTTGAAACTGCCGGGACACTATCCTACGAGCAGTACTTC
TRBJ2-5	TRBD1	TRBV28	.	CASKAGQGGGYERYF	TGTGCCAGCAAGGCAGGACAGGGTGGAGGCTACGAGCGGTACTTC
TRBJ1-1	.	TRBV5-6	.	CASSLLGSEAFF	TGTGCCAGCAGCTTGTTGGGATCTGAAGCTTTCTTT
TRBJ2-6	.	TRBV29-1	.	CSVEGVGANVLTF	TGCAGCGTTGAGGGGGTCGGGGCCAACGTCCTGACTTTC
TRBJ1-2	TRBD1	TRBV10-1	few	CASSDFIGTENYGYTF	TGCGCCAGCAGTGATTTCATCGGGACAGAGAACTATGGCTACACCTTC
TRBJ2-5	.	TRBV7-2	.	CASSLIPVSAETQYF	TGTGCCAGCAGCTTAATTCCCGTTTCCGCGGAGACCCAGTACTTC
TRBJ2-7	TRBD1	TRBV6-5	few	CASSYMSGTGVEQYF	TGTGCCAGCAGTTACATGTCCGGGACAGGGGTCGAGCAGTACTTC
TRBJ2-7	.	TRBV20-1	.	CSARDLTGASYEQYF	TGCAGTGCTAGAGACCTAACGGGAGCCTCCTACGAGCAGTACTTC
TRBJ2-3	.	TRBV7-9	.	CASSSPPGGFRDTQYF	TGTGCCAGCAGCTCACCACCAGGGGGGTTCAGAGATACGCAGTATTTT
TRBJ1-2	.	TRBV12-3/TRBV12-4	many	CASSLGDPYGYTF	TGTGCCAGCAGCTTGGGGGACCCCTATGGCTACACCTTC
TRBJ1-2	TRBD1	TRBV3-1	.	CACSPDRLYGYTF	TGTGCCTGCAGCCCGGACAGGCTTTATGGCTACACCTTC
TRBJ2-3	.	TRBV20-1	.	CSAPSWGLGTDTQYF	TGCAGTGCCCCCTCTTGGGGGCTGGGCACAGATACGCAGTATTTT
TRBJ1-6	TRBD1	TRBV7-2	few	CASTTDRSSYNSPLHF	TGTGCCAGCACCACGGACAGGAGCTCCTATAATTCACCCCTCCACTTT
TRBJ2-7	TRBD1	TRBV20-1	few	CSALRTGSNEQYF	TGCAGTGCCCTCCGGACAGGGTCCAATGAGCAGTACTTC
TRBJ1-5	.	TRBV11-2	few	CASSLESGFSNQPQHF	TGTGCCAGCAGCTTAGAGTCAGGGTTTAGCAATCAGCCCCAGCATTTT
TRBJ1-2	.	TRBV3-1	.	CASSQEGARNYGYTF	TGTGCCAGCAGCCAAGAGGGGGCACGGAACTATGGCTACACCTTC
TRBJ2-7	.	TRBV7-2	few	CASSLLALVAYEQYF	TGTGCCAGCAGCTTACTGGCGCTAGTAGCCTACGAGCAGTACTTC
TRBJ2-1	.	TRBV6-2/TRBV6-3	.	CASSYSGDYYGVNEQFF	TGTGCCAGCAGTTACTCGGGAGATTATTATGGAGTAAATGAGCAGTTCTTC
TRBJ2-1	.	TRBV3-1	.	CASRYSRDNEQFF	TGTGCCAGCAGGTACAGCCGCGACAATGAGCAGTTCTTC
TRBJ2-1	TRBD2	TRBV24-1	.	CATSDSGTSGRVRLNEQFF	TGTGCCACCAGTGATTCCGGGACTAGCGGGAGGGTTCGGCTCAATGAGCAGTTCTTC